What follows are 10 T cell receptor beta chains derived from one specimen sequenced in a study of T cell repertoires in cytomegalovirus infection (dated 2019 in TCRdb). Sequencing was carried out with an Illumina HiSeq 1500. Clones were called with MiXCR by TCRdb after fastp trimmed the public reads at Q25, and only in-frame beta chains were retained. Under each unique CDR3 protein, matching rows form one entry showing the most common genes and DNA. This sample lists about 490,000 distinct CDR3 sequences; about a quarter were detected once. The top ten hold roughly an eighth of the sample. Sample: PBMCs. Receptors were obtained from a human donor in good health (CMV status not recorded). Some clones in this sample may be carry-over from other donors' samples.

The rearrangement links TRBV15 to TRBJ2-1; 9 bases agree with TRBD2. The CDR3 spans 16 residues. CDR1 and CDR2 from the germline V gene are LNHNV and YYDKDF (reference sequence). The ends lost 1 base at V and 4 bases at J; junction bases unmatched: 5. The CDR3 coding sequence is TGTGCCACCAGCAGAGTACTTGCGGGAGGGTACAATGAGCAGTTCTTC. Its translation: CATSRVLAGGYNEQFF.

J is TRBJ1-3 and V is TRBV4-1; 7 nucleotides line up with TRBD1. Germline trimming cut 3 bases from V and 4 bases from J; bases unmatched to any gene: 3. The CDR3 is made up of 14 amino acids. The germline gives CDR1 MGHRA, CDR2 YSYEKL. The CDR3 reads CASSQKDRGNTIYF. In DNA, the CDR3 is TGCGCCAGCAGCCAGAAGGACAGGGGAAACACCATATATTTT.

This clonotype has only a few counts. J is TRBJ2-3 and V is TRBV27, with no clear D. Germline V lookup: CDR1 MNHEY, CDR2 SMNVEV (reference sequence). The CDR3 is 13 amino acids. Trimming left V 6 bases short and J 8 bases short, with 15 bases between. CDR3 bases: TGTGCCAGCAGCCCTAGTTGGCGCGGTACGCAGTATTTT. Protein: CASSPSWRGTQYF.

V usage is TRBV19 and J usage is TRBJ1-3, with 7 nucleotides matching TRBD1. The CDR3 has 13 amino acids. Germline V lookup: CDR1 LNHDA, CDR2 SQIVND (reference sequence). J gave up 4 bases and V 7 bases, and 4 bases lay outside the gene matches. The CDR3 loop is CASNPGQGNTIYF. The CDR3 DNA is TGTGCCAGTAATCCGGGACAGGGAAACACCATATATTTT.

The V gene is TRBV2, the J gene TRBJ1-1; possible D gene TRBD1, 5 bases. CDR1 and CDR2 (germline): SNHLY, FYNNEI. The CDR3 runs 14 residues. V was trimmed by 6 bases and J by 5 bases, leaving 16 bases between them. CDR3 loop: CASSDLRDSTEAFF. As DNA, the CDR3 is TGTGCCAGCAGCGACCTCAGGGATAGTACTGAAGCTTTCTTT.

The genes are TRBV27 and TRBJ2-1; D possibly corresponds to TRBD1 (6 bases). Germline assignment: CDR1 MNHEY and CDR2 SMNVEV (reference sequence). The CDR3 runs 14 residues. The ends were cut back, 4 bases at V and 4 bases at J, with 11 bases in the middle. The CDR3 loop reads CASSSLGQYNEQFF. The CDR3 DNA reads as TGTGCCAGCAGTTCCCTGGGACAATACAATGAGCAGTTCTTC.

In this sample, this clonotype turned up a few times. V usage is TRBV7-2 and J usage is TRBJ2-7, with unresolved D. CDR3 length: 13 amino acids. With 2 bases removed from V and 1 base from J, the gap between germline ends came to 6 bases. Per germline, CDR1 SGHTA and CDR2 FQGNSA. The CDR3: CASSLPNSYEQYF. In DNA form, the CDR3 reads TGTGCCAGCAGCTTACCTAATTCCTACGAGCAGTACTTC. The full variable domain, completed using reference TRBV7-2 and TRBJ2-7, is GAGVSQSPSNKVTEKGKDVELRCDPISGHTALYWYRQSLGQGLEFLIYFQGNSAPDKSGLPSDRFSAERTGGSVSTLTIQRTQQEDSAVYLCASSLPNSYEQYFGPGTRLTVT.

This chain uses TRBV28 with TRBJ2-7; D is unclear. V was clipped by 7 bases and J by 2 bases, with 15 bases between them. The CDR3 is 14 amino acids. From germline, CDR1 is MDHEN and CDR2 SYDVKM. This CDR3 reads CASTLNKFPYEQYF. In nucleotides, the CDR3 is TGTGCCAGCACCCTCAACAAATTCCCCTACGAGCAGTACTTC.

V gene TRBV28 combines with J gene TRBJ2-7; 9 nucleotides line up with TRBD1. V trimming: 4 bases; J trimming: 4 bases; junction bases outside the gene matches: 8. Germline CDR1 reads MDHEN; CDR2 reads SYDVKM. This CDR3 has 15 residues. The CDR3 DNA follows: TGTGCCAGCAGTTCAAGCGGGACAGGGAGGTACGAGCAGTACTTC. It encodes CASSSSGTGRYEQYF.

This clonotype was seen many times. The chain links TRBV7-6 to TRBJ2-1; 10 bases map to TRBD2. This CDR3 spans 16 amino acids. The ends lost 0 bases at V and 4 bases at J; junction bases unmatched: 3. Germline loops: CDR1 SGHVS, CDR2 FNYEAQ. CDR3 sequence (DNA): TGTGCCAGCAGCTTAGCAGCGGGAGGGGTATACAATGAGCAGTTCTTC. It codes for CASSLAAGGVYNEQFF.